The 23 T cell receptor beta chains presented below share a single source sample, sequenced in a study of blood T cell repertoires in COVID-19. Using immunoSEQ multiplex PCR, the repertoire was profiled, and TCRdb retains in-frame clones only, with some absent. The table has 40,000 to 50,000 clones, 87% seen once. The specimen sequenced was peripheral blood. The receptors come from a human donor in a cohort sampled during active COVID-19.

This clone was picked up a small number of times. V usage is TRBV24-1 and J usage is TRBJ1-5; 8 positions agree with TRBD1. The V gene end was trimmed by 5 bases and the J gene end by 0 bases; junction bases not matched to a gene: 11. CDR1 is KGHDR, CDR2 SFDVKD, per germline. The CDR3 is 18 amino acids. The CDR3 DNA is TGTGCCACCAGTGCGTGGCAGGGGGCGGGGGATAGCAATCAGCCCCAGCATTTT. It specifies CATSAWQGAGDSNQPQHF.

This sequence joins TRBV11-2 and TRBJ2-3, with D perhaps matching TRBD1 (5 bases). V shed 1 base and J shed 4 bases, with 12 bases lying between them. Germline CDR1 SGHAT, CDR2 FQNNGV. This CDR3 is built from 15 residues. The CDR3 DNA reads TGTGCCAGCAGCTTAGCGCCAGGGCGCGCAGATACGCAGTATTTT. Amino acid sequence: CASSLAPGRADTQYF.

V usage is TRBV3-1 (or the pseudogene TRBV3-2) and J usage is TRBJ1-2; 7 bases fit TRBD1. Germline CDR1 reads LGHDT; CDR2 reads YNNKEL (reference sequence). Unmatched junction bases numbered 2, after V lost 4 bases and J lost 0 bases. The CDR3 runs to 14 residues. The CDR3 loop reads CASSRDRANYGYTF. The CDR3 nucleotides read TGTGCCAGCAGCCGGGACAGAGCTAACTATGGCTACACCTTC.

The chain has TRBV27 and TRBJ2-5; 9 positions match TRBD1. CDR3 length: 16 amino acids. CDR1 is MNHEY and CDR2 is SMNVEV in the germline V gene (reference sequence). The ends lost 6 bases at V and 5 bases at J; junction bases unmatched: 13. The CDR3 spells CASSRIPGQGGETQYF. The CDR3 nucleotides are TGTGCCAGCAGCCGCATCCCGGGACAGGGTGGGGAGACCCAGTACTTC.

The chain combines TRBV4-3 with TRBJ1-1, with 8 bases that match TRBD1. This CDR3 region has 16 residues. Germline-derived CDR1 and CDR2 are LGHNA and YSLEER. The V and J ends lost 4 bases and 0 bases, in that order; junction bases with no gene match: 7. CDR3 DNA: TGCGCCAGCAGCCTTATGACAGGGGCGCTGAACACTGAAGCTTTCTTT. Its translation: CASSLMTGALNTEAFF.

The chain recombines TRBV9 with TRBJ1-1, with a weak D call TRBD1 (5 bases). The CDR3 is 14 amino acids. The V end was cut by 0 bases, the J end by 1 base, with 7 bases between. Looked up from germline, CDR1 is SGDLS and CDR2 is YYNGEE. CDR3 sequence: CASSVVGQNTEAFF. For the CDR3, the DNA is TGTGCCAGCAGCGTAGTTGGACAGAACACTGAAGCTTTCTTT.

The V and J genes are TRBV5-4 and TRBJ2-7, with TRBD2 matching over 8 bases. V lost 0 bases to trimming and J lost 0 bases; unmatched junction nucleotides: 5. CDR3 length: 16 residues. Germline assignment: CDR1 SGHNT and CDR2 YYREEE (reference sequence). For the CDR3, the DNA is TGTGCCAGCAGCTTGGGCGCGGGGGGATCCTCCTACGAGCAGTACTTC. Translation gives CASSLGAGGSSYEQYF. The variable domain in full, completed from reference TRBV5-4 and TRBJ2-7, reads ETGVTQSPTHLIKTRGQQVTLRCSSQSGHNTVSWYQQALGQGPQFIFQYYREEENGRGNFPPRFSGLQFPNYSSELNVNALELDDSALYLCASSLGAGGSSYEQYFGPGTRLTVT.

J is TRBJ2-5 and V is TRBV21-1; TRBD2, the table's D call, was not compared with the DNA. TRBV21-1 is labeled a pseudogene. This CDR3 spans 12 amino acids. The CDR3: CATFREEETQYF. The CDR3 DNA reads TGTGCCACCTTCCGGGAGGAGGAGACCCAGTACTTC.

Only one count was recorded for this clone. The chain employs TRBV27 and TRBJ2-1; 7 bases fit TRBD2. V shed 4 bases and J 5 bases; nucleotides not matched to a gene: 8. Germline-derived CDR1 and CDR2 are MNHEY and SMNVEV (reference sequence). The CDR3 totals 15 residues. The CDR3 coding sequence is TGTGCCAGCAGTTCCCTGGCGGGAGACGACAATGAGCAGTTCTTC. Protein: CASSSLAGDDNEQFF.

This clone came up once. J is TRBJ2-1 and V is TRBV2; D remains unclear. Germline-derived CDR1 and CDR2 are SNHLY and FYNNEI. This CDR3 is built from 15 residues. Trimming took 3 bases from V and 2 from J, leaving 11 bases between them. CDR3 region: CASSDARSTYNEQFF. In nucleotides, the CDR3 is TGTGCCAGCAGTGACGCCAGAAGTACCTACAATGAGCAGTTCTTC.

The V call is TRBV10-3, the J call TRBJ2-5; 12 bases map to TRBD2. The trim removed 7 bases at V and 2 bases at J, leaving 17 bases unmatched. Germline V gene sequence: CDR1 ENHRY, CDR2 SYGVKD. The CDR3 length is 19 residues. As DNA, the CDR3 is TGTGCCATCACCGTCAAAGGGGCTAGCGGGGGGGCGTGGCAAGAGACCCAGTACTTC. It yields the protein CAITVKGASGGAWQETQYF.

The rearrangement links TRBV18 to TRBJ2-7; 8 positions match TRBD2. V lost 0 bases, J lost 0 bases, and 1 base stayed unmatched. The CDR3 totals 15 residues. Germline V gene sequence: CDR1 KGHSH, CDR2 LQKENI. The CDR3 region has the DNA TGTGCCAGCTCACCACCAGCGGGGGTCTCCTACGAGCAGTACTTC. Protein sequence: CASSPPAGVSYEQYF.

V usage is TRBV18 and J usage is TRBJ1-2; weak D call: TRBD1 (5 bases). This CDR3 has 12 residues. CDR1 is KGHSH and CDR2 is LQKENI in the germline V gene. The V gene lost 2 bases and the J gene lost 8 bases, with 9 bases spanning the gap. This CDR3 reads CASSPETDGYTF. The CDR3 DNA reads TGTGCCAGCTCACCAGAGACAGACGGCTACACCTTC.

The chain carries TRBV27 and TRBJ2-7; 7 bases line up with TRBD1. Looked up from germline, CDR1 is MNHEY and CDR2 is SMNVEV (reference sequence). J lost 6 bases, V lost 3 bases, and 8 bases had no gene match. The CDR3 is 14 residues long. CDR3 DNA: TGTGCCAGCAGTTTGCAAACAGGGGTTGGCGAGCAGTACTTC. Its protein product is CASSLQTGVGEQYF.

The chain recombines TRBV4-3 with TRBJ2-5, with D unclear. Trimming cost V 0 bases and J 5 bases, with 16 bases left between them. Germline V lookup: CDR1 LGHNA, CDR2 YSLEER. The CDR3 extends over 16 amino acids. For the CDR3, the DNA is TGCGCCAGCAGCCAAGATCCTTTGGGTTCGGGTGAGACCCAGTACTTC. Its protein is CASSQDPLGSGETQYF.

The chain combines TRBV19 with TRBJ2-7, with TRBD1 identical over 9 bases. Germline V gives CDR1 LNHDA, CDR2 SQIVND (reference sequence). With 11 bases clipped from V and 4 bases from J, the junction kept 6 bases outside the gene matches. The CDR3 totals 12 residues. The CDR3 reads CASRTGVYEQYF. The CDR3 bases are TGTGCCTCACGGACAGGGGTTTACGAGCAGTACTTC.

The CDR3 DNA reads TGTGCCAGCAGCCAAGTTTCAGGGTACTCCTATAATTCACCCCTCCACTTT. It yields the protein CASSQVSGYSYNSPLHF. V is TRBV3-1 (or the pseudogene TRBV3-2) and J is TRBJ1-6; D possibly corresponds to TRBD1 (5 bases). The V end was cut by 1 base, the J end by 0 bases, with 10 bases between. Germline V gene lookup returns CDR1 LGHDT and CDR2 YNNKEL (reference sequence). There are 17 residues in the CDR3.

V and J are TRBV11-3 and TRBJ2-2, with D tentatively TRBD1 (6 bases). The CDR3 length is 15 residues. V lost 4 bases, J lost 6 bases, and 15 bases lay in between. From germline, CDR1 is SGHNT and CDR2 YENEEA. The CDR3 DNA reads TGTGCCAGCAGCTCGTCACGAGACAGGTCCGGGGAGCTGTTTTTT. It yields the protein CASSSSRDRSGELFF.

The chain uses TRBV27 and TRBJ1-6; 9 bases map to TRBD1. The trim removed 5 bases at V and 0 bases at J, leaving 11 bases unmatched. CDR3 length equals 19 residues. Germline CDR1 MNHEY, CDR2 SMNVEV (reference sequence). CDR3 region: CASSPGTGRTSSYNSPLHF. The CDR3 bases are TGTGCCAGCAGTCCGGGGACAGGGCGGACAAGCTCCTATAATTCACCCCTCCACTTT.

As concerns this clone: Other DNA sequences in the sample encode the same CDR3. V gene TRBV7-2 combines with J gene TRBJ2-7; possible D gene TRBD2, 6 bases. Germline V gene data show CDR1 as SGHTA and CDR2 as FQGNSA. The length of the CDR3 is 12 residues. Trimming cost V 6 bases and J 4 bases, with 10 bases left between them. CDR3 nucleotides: TGTGCCAGCAGTCCGGGGACTTACGAGCAGTACTTC. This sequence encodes CASSPGTYEQYF.

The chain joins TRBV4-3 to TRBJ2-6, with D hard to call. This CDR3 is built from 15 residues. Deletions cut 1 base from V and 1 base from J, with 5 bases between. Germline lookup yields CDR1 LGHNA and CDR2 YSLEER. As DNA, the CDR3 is TGCGCCAGCAGCCAAGCACAGTCTGGGGCCAACGTCCTGACTTTC. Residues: CASSQAQSGANVLTF.

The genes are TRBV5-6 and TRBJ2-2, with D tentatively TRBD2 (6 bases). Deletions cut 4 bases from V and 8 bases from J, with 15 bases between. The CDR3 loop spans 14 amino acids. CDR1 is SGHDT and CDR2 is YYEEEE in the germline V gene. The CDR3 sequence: CASSHIRGIGELFF. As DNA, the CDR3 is TGTGCCAGCAGCCATATCCGGGGGATAGGGGAGCTGTTTTTT. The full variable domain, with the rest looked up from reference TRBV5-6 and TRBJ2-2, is DAGVTQSPTHLIKTRGQQVTLRCSPKSGHDTVSWYQQALGQGPQFIFQYYEEEERQRGNFPDRFSGHQFPNYSSELNVNALLLGDSALYLCASSHIRGIGELFFGEGSRLTVL.

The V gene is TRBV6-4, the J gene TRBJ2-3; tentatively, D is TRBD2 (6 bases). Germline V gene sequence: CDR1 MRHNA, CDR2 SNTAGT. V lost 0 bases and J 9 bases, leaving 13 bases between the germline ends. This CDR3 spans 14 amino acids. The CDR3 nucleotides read TGTGCCAGCAGTGACTCAGGCGGGGCCAGCACGCAGTATTTT. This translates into CASSDSGGASTQYF.